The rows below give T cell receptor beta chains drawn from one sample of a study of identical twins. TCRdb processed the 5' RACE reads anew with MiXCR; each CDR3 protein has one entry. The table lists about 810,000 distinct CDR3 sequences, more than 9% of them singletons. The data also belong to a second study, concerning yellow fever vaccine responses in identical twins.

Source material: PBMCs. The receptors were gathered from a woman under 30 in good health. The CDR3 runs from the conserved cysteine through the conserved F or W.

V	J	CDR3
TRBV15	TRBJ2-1	CATSTRGVNEQFF
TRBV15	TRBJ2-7	CATSKQGPLVYEQYF
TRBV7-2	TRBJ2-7	CASSILPGLAEQYF
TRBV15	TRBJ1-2	CATSTRTGGVYGYTF
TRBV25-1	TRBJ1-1	CASSSEADTEAFF
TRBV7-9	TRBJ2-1	CASSRKEGSYNEQFF
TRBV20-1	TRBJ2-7	CSARDFAGKGYEQYF
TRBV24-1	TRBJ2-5	CATSDFWGSEETQYF
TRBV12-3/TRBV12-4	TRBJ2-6	CASSSYRGGANVLTF
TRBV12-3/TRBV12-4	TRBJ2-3	CASSGTHSTDTQYF
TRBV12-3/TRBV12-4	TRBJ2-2	CASSLTGTSGTGELFF
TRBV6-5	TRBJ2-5	CASSYGKRVQYQETQYF
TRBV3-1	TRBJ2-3	CASSQVYTSTDTQYF
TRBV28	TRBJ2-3	CASRYSRVRTDTQYF
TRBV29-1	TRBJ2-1	CSVNRGPYNEQFF
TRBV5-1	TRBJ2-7	CASSISGPNYEQYF
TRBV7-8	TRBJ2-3	CASSPFGQGTDTQYF
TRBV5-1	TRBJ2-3	CASSLEGVATDTQYF
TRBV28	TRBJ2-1	CASTDKVDNEQFF
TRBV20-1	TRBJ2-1	CSASGRAGEAGEDEQFF
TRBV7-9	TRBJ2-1	CASSSIGTGTGDEQFF
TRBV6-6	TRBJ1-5	CASQGSGNQPQHF
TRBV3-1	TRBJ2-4	CASSPKGEGNIQYF
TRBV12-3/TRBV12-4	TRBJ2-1	CASSPNGLAGGNEQFF
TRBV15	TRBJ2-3	CATSGGPTDTQYF
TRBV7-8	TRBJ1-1	CASSLEGAGNTEAFF
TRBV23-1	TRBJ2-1	CASSPTTQPNEQFF